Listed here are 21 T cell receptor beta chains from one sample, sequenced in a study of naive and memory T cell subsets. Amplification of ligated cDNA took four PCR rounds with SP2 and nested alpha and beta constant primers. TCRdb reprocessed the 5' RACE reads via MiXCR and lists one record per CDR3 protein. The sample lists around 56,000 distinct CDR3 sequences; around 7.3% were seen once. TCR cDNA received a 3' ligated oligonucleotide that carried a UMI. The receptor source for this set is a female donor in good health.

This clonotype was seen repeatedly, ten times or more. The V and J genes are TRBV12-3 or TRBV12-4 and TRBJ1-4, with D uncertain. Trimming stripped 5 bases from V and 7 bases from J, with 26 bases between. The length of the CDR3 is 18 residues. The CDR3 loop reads CASSPTIPVLIGGEKLFF. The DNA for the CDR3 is TGTGCCAGCAGTCCTACAATCCCAGTTCTCATAGGAGGTGAAAAACTGTTTTTT.

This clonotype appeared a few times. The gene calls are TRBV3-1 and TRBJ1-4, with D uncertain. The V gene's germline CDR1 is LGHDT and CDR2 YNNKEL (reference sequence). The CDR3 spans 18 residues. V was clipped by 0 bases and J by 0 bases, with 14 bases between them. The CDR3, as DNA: TGTGCCAGCAGCCAAGACTCACGTACAAGAGCAACTAATGAAAAACTGTTTTTT. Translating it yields CASSQDSRTRATNEKLFF.

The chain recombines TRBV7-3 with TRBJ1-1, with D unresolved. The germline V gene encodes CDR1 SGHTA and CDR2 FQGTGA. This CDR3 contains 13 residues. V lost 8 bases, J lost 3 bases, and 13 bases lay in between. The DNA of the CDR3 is TGTGCCAGCCGAGCCCCCGGGGACACTGAAGCTTTCTTT. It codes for CASRAPGDTEAFF.

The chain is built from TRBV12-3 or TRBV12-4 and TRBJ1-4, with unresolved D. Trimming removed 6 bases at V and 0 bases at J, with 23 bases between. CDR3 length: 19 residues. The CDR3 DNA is TGTGCCAGCAGCCGGGCCGCAAACCTACTACTGGCAACTAATGAAAAACTGTTTTTT. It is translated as CASSRAANLLLATNEKLFF.

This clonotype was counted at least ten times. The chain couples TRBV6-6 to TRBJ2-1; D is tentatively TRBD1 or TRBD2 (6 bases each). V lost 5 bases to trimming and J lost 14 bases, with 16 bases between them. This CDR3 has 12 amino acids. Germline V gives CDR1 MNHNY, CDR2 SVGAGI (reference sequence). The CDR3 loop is CASSENREVKFF. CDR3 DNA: TGTGCCAGCAGTGAAAACAGGGAGGTCAAGTTCTTC.

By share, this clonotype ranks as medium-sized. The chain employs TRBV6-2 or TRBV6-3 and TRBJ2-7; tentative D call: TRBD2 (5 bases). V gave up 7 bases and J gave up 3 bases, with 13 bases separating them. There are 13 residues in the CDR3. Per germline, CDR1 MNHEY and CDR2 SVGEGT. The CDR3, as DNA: TGTGCCAGCACCGTGAGAGGGTACTACGAGCAGTACTTC. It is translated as CASTVRGYYEQYF.

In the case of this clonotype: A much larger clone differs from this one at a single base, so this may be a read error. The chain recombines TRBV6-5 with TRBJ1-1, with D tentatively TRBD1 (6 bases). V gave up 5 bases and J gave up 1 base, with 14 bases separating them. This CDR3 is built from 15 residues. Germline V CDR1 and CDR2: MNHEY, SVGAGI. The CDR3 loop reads CASSTGQSANTEAFF. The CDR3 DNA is TGTGCCAGCAGTACCGGACAGTCTGCGAACACTGAAGCTTTCTTT.

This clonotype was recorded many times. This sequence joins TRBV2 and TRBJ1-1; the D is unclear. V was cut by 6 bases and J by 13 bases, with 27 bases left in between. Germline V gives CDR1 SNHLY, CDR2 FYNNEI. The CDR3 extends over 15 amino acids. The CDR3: CASSPQRTPHRMGFF. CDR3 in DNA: TGTGCCAGCAGCCCGCAGCGGACCCCGCACAGAATGGGTTTCTTT.

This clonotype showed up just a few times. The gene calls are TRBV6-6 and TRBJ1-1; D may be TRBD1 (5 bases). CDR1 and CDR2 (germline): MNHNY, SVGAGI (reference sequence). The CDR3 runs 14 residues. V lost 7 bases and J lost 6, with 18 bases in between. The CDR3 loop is CASKPSGGDAEAFF. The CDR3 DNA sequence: TGTGCCAGCAAACCATCCGGGGGAGACGCTGAAGCTTTCTTT.

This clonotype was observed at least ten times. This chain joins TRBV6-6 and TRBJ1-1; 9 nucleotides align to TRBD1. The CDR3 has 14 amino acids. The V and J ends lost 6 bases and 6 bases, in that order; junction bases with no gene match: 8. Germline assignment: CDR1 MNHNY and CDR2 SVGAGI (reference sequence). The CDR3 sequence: CASSRDRDISEAFF. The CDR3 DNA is TGTGCCAGCAGCCGGGACAGGGATATCTCTGAAGCTTTCTTT.

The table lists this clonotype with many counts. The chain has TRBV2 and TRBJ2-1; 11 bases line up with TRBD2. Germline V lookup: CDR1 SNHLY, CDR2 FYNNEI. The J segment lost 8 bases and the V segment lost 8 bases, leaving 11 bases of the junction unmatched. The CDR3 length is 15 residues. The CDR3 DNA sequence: TGTGCCAGCGCAAAGGGACTAGCGGACCAAGATGAGCAGTTCTTC. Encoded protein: CASAKGLADQDEQFF. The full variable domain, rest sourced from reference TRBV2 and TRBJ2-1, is EPEVTQTPSHQVTQMGQEVILRCVPISNHLYFYWYRQILGQKVEFLVSFYNNEISEKSEIFDDQFSVERPDGSNFTLKIRSTKLEDSAMYFCASAKGLADQDEQFFGPGTRLTVL.

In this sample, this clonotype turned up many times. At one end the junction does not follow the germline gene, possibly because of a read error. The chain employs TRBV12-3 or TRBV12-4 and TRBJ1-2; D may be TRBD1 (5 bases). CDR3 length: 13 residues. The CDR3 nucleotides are TGTGCCAGCAGTTTGTCGTTTCAGGGCCCCGAGACGTTC. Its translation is CASSLSFQGPETF.

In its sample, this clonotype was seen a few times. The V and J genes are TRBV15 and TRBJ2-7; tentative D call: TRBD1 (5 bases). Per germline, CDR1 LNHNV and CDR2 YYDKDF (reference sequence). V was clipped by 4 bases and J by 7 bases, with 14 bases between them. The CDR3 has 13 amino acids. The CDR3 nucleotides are TGTGCCACCAGCACAGAAAGAGGACAAGAGCAGTACTTC. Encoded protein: CATSTERGQEQYF.

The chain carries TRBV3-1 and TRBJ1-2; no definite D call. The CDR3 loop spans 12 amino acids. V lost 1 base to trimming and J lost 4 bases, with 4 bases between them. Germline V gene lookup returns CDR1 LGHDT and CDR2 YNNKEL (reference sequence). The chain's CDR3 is CASSQAAYGYTF. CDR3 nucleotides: TGTGCCAGCAGCCAAGCGGCCTATGGCTACACCTTC.

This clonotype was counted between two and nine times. As DNA, the CDR3 is TGCGCCAGCAGCTTGCGGCCATGGACTAGCGGGGACAATGAGCAGTTCTTC. As protein: CASSLRPWTSGDNEQFF. The chain employs TRBV5-1 and TRBJ2-1; 12 nucleotides agree with TRBD2. Germline CDR1 SGHRS, CDR2 YFSETQ. With 1 base clipped from V and 5 bases from J, the junction kept 7 bases outside the gene matches. This CDR3 has 17 amino acids.

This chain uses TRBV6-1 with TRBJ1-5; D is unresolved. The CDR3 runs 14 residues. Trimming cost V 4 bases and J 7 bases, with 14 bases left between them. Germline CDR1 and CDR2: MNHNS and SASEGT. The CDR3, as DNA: TGTGCCAGCAGTGTACGTGGTATAGTCCAGCCCCAGCATTTT. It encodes CASSVRGIVQPQHF.

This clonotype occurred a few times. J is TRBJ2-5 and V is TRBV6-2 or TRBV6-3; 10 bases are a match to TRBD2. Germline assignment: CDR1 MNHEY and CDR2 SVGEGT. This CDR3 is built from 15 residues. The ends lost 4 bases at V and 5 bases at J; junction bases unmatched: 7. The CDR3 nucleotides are TGTGCCAGCAGTTTCGGCAGCGGGGGGGCTGAGACCCAGTACTTC. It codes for CASSFGSGGAETQYF.

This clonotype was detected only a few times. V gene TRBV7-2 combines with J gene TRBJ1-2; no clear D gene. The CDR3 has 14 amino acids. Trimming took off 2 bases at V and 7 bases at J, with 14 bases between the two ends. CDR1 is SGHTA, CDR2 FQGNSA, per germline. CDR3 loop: CASSLIGLVGGYTF. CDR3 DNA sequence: TGTGCCAGCAGCTTAATTGGTCTTGTGGGTGGCTACACCTTC.

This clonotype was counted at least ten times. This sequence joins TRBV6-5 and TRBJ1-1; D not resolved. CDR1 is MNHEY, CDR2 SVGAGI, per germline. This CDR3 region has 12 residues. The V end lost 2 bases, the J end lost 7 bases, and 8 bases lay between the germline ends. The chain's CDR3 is CASSYTGSEAFF. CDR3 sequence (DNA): TGTGCCAGCAGTTACACTGGGAGTGAAGCTTTCTTT.

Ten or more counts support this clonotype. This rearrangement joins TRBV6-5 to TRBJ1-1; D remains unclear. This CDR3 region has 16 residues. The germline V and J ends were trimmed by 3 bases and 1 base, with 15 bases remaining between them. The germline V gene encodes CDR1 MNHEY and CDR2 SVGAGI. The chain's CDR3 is CASSYIFAGGNTEAFF. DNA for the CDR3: TGTGCCAGCAGTTATATCTTCGCAGGCGGGAACACTGAAGCTTTCTTT.

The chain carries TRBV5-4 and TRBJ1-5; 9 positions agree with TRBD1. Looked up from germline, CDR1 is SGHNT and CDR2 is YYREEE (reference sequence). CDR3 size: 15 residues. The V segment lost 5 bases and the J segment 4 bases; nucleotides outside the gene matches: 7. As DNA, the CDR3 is TGTGCCAGCAGTTCCTCCGGGACAGGGAATCAGCCCCAGCATTTT. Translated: CASSSSGTGNQPQHF.